Detailed here is one T cell receptor beta chain. The antigen it recognizes is unknown. One base away there is no much larger clone; base qualities are not given. The data belong to a study of blood T cell repertoires in COVID-19 (TCRdb year 2020). Context from the whole study: The collaborator samples originated in the United States, Italy and Spain and spanned the acute and convalescent phases of COVID-19. Samples were obtained from the ongoing ImmuneRACE study (first 160 participants) and from about 1,300 subjects provided by 6 global collaborators. The prospective study material was composed of cDNA or gDNA derived from T cells, B-cell-depleted T cells, or PBMCs. Where available, HLA class I and class II types were taken from metadata supplied by the sample provider and were not determined by assay-based typing. The repertoires were released in a freely available public database meant as a resource for research on the immune response to SARS-CoV-2. Nearly every sample came with metadata listing a de-identified subject ID, COVID-19 status, age in years and sex. The dataset comprised deeply sampled blood TCRbeta repertoires from subjects exposed to, actively infected with, or recovered from COVID-19. What the authors observed across the whole study: The quantity of clinical and demographic metadata differed by source and by participant and was supplied without curation.

Samples from volunteer blood donors who had recovered from COVID-19 were contributed by a second Seattle source. Whole blood was collected in K2EDTA tubes by collaborating institutions according to the institutions' own protocols. Collaborator samples were shipped for TCRbeta analysis as frozen whole blood, isolated PBMCs, or DNA extracted from either sample type. V has 5 bases trimmed and J has 6 bases trimmed; junction bases matching no gene number 3. The CDR3, from cysteine to phenylalanine, totals 15 residues. CDR3 DNA is the only sequence kept; it has 45 bases, read in frame from the first base. Sequences SGHNT (CDR1) and YYREEE (CDR2) are obtained from the germline V gene (reference sequence). The immunoSEQ Assay, a bias-controlled multiplex PCR, was used to amplify TCRbeta CDR3 regions from genomic DNA. In the original analysis: Within the assay, amplification of reference gene primers was used to estimate how many nucleated cells each sample contained. Sequence reads were collapsed and filtered to measure the absolute abundance of every unique TCRbeta CDR3 rearrangement. For each sample, productive Simpson clonality was calculated as the square root of Simpson's diversity index over productive rearrangements. TCRdb provides this immuneACCESS table in a form limited to in-frame rearrangements. Some clones are lacking; in checked studies, under half of them reflect an unresolved V gene, and why the rest are absent is not known. That table is the source of V, J and clone size, and D and trimming were worked out from the DNA. The sample contains around 140,000 clones, over 70% of them found a single time. 3.5% of the sample comes from the top ten.

The sample comprised peripheral blood. The TCR originated in a man aged 70-80 years who had recovered from COVID-19. The sequence is built from TRBV5-4 and TRBJ2-1, and 15 junctional nucleotides match TRBD2. The encoded CDR3 is CASSEGLAGGNEQFF. The sequenced DNA is TGTGCCAGCAGTGAGGGACTAGCGGGAGGCAATGAGCAGTTCTTC.